This is a list of T cell receptor beta chains from one sample in a study of cytomegalovirus exposure and HLA in healthy donors. Some clones are missing from TCRdb's copy, which holds only in-frame ones; the method was immunoSEQ multiplex PCR. This table has more than 150,000 clones, about 80% appearing once. Sequenced: PBMCs. These receptors were taken from a boy between 10 and 17 years old in good health and CMV-seronegative. Each CDR3 is given with its conserved first and last residue. A D gene is named only where the DNA matches it firmly. Clone size is given for some rows only: seen once, a few or many times, or a class if the clone is expanded.

D: -
V: TRBV11-2
size: many
J: TRBJ1-1
DNA: TGTGCCAGCACTCGGGGGGCTGTCACTGAAGCTTTCTTT
CDR3: CASTRGAVTEAFF

D: -
V: TRBV11-2
size: -
J: TRBJ2-3
DNA: TGTGCCAGCAGCCGGAGACAGGGGAGGGCCGCAGATACGCAGTATTTT
CDR3: CASSRRQGRAADTQYF

D: -
V: TRBV4-3
size: -
J: TRBJ1-2
DNA: TGCGCCAGCAGCCAAGGTCTGAGGGAATTGGTCTATGGCTACACCTTC
CDR3: CASSQGLRELVYGYTF

D: -
V: TRBV11-3
size: few
J: TRBJ1-1
DNA: TGTGCCAGCGGGGTTTCGGGAGAGAACACTGAAGCTTTCTTT
CDR3: CASGVSGENTEAFF

D: -
V: TRBV7-3
size: -
J: TRBJ1-2
DNA: TGTGCCAGCAGCTTAACGGGAGGAAAGGGAGATGGCTACACCTTC
CDR3: CASSLTGGKGDGYTF

D: -
V: TRBV19
size: -
J: TRBJ2-1
DNA: TGTGCCAGTAGTGGACAGACCCGAACCTACAATGAGCAGTTCTTC
CDR3: CASSGQTRTYNEQFF

D: -
V: TRBV7-9
size: -
J: TRBJ1-2
DNA: TGTTCCAGCAGCTTTCCAGGGGATGGCTACACCTTC
CDR3: CSSSFPGDGYTF

D: TRBD1
V: TRBV18
size: -
J: TRBJ2-1
DNA: TGTGCCAGCTCACCAACCCGACAGGGGATCAACAATGAGCAGTTCTTC
CDR3: CASSPTRQGINNEQFF

D: -
V: TRBV18
size: -
J: TRBJ2-3
DNA: TGTGCCAGCTCACCGGCAGGACTCAGCACAGATACGCAGTATTTT
CDR3: CASSPAGLSTDTQYF

D: -
V: TRBV10-1
size: -
J: TRBJ2-7
DNA: TGCGCCAGCAGTGAAACAGGACTAGAGCAGTACTTC
CDR3: CASSETGLEQYF

D: -
V: TRBV4-3
size: -
J: TRBJ1-1
DNA: TGCGCCAGCAGCCAACATCAGGGGCCGGAGACTGAAGCTTTCTTT
CDR3: CASSQHQGPETEAFF

D: -
V: TRBV28
size: -
J: TRBJ1-4
DNA: TGTGCCAGCAGTTCTCCCGACAGTTTTGAAAAACTGTTTTTT
CDR3: CASSSPDSFEKLFF

D: -
V: TRBV9
size: -
J: TRBJ1-6
DNA: TGTGCCAGCAGCGCCTCGACAGGCCCTGGCGTATCGATGTATAATTCACCCCTCCACTTT
CDR3: CASSASTGPGVSMYNSPLHF

D: -
V: TRBV5-1
size: -
J: TRBJ2-2
DNA: TGCGCCAGCAGCTTGAGAGGCTTAGGAAACACCGGGGAGCTGTTTTTT
CDR3: CASSLRGLGNTGELFF

D: TRBD2
V: TRBV27
size: -
J: TRBJ2-7
DNA: TGTGCCAGCAGTTCCATCCTTAGCGGGAGCTCCTACGAGCAGTACTTC
CDR3: CASSSILSGSSYEQYF

D: -
V: TRBV11-3
size: -
J: TRBJ2-1
DNA: TGTGCCAGCAGCATAACTCGGGGCTCCTACAATGAGCAGTTCTTC
CDR3: CASSITRGSYNEQFF

D: -
V: TRBV9
size: once
J: TRBJ2-1
DNA: TGTGCCAGCAGCACCCGGACTCTACCCAATGAGCAGTTCTTC
CDR3: CASSTRTLPNEQFF

D: TRBD1
V: TRBV30
size: -
J: TRBJ1-2
DNA: TGTGCCTGGAGTGTACGCGCGACAGGGGATGGCTATGGCTACACCTTC
CDR3: CAWSVRATGDGYGYTF

D: TRBD1
V: TRBV19
size: -
J: TRBJ1-2
DNA: TGTGCCAGTAGTTCACCCGGGACAGGGATCAACTATGGCTACACCTTC
CDR3: CASSSPGTGINYGYTF

D: -
V: TRBV19
size: -
J: TRBJ2-1
DNA: TGTGCCAGTAGTGCCCCGGGACACTCGATATGGAATGAGCAGTTCTTC
CDR3: CASSAPGHSIWNEQFF

D: -
V: TRBV10-3
size: -
J: TRBJ1-1
DNA: TGTGCCATCAGTGAGTCTGGGCCTCCCTTGGGAGCTGAAGCCTTCTTT
CDR3: CAISESGPPLGAEAFF

D: TRBD2
V: TRBV19
size: -
J: TRBJ2-1
DNA: TGTGCCAGTAGTATAAGGGGGACTAGCTCTGCCTACAATGAGCAGTTCTTC
CDR3: CASSIRGTSSAYNEQFF

D: -
V: TRBV5-6
size: few
J: TRBJ1-4
DNA: TGTGCCAGCAGCTTGATGGACAGAGCGGTTTTT
CDR3: CASSLMDRAVF